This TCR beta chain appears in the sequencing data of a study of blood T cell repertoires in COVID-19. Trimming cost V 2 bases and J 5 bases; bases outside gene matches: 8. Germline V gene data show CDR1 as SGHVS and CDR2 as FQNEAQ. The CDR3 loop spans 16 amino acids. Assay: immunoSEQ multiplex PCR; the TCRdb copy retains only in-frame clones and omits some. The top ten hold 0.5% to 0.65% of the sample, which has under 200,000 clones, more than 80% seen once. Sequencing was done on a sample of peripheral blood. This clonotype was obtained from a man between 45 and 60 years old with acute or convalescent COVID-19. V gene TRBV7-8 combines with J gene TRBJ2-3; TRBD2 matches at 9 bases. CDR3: CASSLPRGGPLDTQYF. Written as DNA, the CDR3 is TGTGCCAGCAGCTTACCGCGGGGGGGCCCATTAGATACGCAGTATTTT.